This T cell receptor beta chain was documented in a study of T cells in Graves' hyperthyroidism and ophthalmopathy. The wider study: Peripheral blood was collected at initial diagnosis, before any treatment.

The CDR3 consists of 14 residues. Germline loops: CDR1 SEHNR, CDR2 FQNEAQ (reference sequence). V was pared by 5 bases and J by 5 bases, with 15 bases between. Researchers amplified the TCR beta CDR3 regions from RNA transcripts. During a first-round RT-PCR of the TCR CDR3, the HTBI primer set was used. TCRdb re-analysed the multiplex PCR reads in MiXCR, keeping a single row per CDR3 protein. This table holds some 510,000 distinct CDR3 sequences, more than 20% found once. Used for diagnoses were clinical symptoms, serum thyroxine and TRAb, thyroid ultrasound and orbital computed tomography. Out of less than 12 ml of fresh peripheral blood came the PBMCs. Study-level findings and limits: Most thyroid clonotypes expanded above 0.001 were also detected in blood.

This clonotype was observed many times. Its antigen is unknown. The sequencing input was blood. The clonotype originates from a young man with Graves' hyperthyroidism. The chain uses TRBV7-9 and TRBJ1-1; D is unclear. CDR3 amino acids: CASSPPMPRTEAFF. CDR3 nucleotides: TGTGCCAGCAGCCCCCCCATGCCGAGGACTGAAGCTTTCTTT.